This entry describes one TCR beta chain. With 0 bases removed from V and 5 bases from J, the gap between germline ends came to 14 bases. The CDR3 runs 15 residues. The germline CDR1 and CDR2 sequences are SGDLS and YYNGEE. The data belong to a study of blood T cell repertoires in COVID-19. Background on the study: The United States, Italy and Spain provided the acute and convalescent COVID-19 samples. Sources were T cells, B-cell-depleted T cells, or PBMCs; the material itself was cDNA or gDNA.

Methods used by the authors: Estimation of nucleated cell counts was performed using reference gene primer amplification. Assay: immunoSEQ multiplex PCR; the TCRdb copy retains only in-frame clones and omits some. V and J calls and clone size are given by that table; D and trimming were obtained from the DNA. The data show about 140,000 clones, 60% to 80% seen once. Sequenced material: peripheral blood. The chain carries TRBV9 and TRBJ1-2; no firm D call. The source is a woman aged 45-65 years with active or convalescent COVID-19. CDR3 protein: CASSVGVSTGYGYTF. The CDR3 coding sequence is TGTGCCAGCAGCGTAGGAGTATCAACGGGATATGGCTACACCTTC.